One and the same sample provided the 22 T cell receptor beta chains below, sequenced in a study of spatial heterogeneity in lung cancer. Time point meaning: sample taken at primary tumor resection. TCRdb re-called the 5' RACE reads through MiXCR, storing one row per CDR3 protein. The sample lists roughly 3,800 distinct CDR3 sequences; around 4.6% were seen once. The study, taken as a whole, reports: Tumor mutation count correlated with how many alpha and beta TCRs expanded intratumorally.

Their antigen targets remain unknown. The sequenced sample was lung tumor tissue, obtained at surgery. These receptors were collected from a female donor with early-stage non-small cell lung cancer.

In its sample, this clonotype ranks as medium-sized (0.01 to 0.1%). The chain has TRBV20-1 and TRBJ2-4; D gene unclear. The germline V and J ends were trimmed by 1 base and 2 bases, with 9 bases remaining between them. Germline assignment: CDR1 DFQATT and CDR2 SNEGSKA (reference sequence). There are 14 residues in the CDR3. The CDR3 DNA reads as TGCAGTGCTAGAGGGGCCCCCACCAAAAACATTCAGTACTTC. Its translation is CSARGAPTKNIQYF.

This clonotype has a count of ten or more. This sequence joins TRBV5-1 and TRBJ2-1, with D uncertain. The germline gives CDR1 SGHRS, CDR2 YFSETQ. V was cut by 0 bases and J by 5 bases, with 3 bases left in between. This CDR3 contains 12 residues. CDR3 protein: CASSLVDNEQFF. Written as DNA, the CDR3 is TGCGCCAGCAGCTTGGTGGACAATGAGCAGTTCTTC.

This clonotype showed up many times. The CDR3 sequence is CASSRELEQYV. For the CDR3, the DNA is TGTGCCAGCAGTAGGGAACTCGAGCAGTACGTC. The chain carries TRBV28 and TRBJ2-7; D is undetermined. The CDR3 loop spans 11 amino acids. CDR1 and CDR2 from the germline V gene are MDHEN and SYDVKM. V was pared by 5 bases and J by 6 bases, with 8 bases between.

This clonotype is medium-sized by share. The rearrangement joins TRBV6-5 to TRBJ2-7; D gene uncertain. Trimming pared 2 bases from V and 0 bases from J, leaving 5 bases between. The CDR3 consists of 13 residues. CDR1 and CDR2 (germline): MNHEY, SVGAGI. The CDR3 DNA reads as TGTGCCAGCAGTTACCTCGGCTCCTACGAGCAGTACTTC. This gives the protein CASSYLGSYEQYF.

Within the sample, this clonotype is medium-sized. The rearrangement joins TRBV7-2 to TRBJ1-1; D gene unclear. CDR1 is SGHTA and CDR2 is FQGNSA in the germline V gene. This CDR3 has 13 amino acids. V dropped 1 base and J dropped 3 bases, with 6 bases sitting between them. The CDR3 nucleotides are TGTGCCAGCAGCTTAGACCGGGACACTGAAGCTTTCTTT. Translation: CASSLDRDTEAFF.

This clonotype ranks as medium-sized. The CDR3 sequence: CASSLDEGQSYGAFF. As DNA, the CDR3 is TGCGCCAGCAGCTTGGATGAAGGACAGTCATATGGAGCTTTCTTT. This chain uses TRBV5-1 with TRBJ1-1, with D perhaps TRBD1 (6 bases). Germline V gene sequence: CDR1 SGHRS, CDR2 YFSETQ. V dropped 0 bases and J dropped 10 bases, with 19 bases sitting between them. The CDR3 spans 15 residues.

Judged by abundance, this clonotype is medium-sized. V gene TRBV12-5 combines with J gene TRBJ2-1; D assignment may be TRBD1 or TRBD2 (5 bases each). CDR1 and CDR2 from the germline V gene are LGHNT and FRNRAP. CDR3 length: 17 amino acids. The V and J ends lost 1 base and 13 bases respectively, with 26 bases between them. The CDR3 protein is CASGLGLGVRRSGAQFF. DNA of the CDR3: TGTGCTAGTGGTTTGGGCCTCGGGGTAAGACGATCTGGGGCCCAGTTCTTC. Full variable domain (outside the CDR3, taken from reference TRBV12-5 and TRBJ2-1): DARVTQTPRHKVTEMGQEVTMRCQPILGHNTVFWYRQTMMQGLELLAYFRNRAPLDDSGMPKDRFSAEMPDATLATLKIQPSEPRDSAVYFCASGLGLGVRRSGAQFFGPGTRLTVL.

This clonotype is medium-sized. CDR3: CAISESGSPDHIQYF. The CDR3 nucleotides are TGTGCCATCAGTGAGTCGGGGTCCCCAGACCACATTCAGTACTTC. The chain couples TRBV10-3 to TRBJ2-4; no clear D gene. Trimming took 0 bases from V and 8 from J, leaving 14 bases between them. Germline CDR1 reads ENHRY; CDR2 reads SYGVKD. There are 15 residues in the CDR3.

Ten or more counts support this clonotype. The genes are TRBV28 and TRBJ1-4; TRBD1 matches at 7 bases. CDR1 and CDR2 from the germline V gene are MDHEN and SYDVKM. The V and J ends lost 2 bases and 3 bases, in that order; junction bases with no gene match: 6. The CDR3 is 16 amino acids. CDR3 region: CASSLRVTGANEKLFF. In DNA, the CDR3 is TGTGCCAGCAGTTTAAGGGTTACAGGGGCTAATGAAAAACTGTTTTTT.

This clonotype occurred many times. The chain employs TRBV29-1 and TRBJ1-5; 7 bases fit TRBD1. This CDR3 spans 14 amino acids. The V and J ends lost 6 bases and 4 bases, in that order; junction bases with no gene match: 9. The V gene's germline CDR1 is SQVTM and CDR2 ANQGSEA. The chain's CDR3 is CSVEGAAQNQPQHF. The CDR3, as DNA: TGCAGCGTGGAGGGGGCAGCCCAAAATCAGCCCCAGCATTTT. The full variable domain, in which reference TRBV29-1 and TRBJ1-5 provide the parts outside the CDR3, is SAVISQKPSRDICQRGTSLTIQCQVDSQVTMMFWYRQQPGQSLTLIATANQGSEATYESGFVIDKFPISRPNLTFSTLTVSNMSPEDSSIYLCSVEGAAQNQPQHFGDGTRLSIL.

The chain uses TRBV12-3 or TRBV12-4 and TRBJ2-4; D unresolved. CDR3 length equals 14 residues. V was pared by 7 bases and J by 2 bases, with 12 bases between. CDR3 DNA sequence: TGTGCCAGCACCCCTGGCCACACCAAAAACATTCAGTACTTC. Translating it yields CASTPGHTKNIQYF.

This clonotype ranks as medium-sized. The chain employs TRBV9 and TRBJ2-2; the D call may be TRBD1 or TRBD2 (6 bases each). This CDR3 is built from 15 residues. The V end lost 2 bases, the J end lost 6 bases, and 14 bases lay between the germline ends. The germline V gene has CDR1 SGDLS and CDR2 YYNGEE. This CDR3 is CASSVTGRRAGELFF. The CDR3 nucleotides read TGTGCCAGCAGCGTTACAGGGAGGAGGGCCGGGGAGCTGTTTTTT.

For this clonotype: A much larger clone lies a single base off, so this may be a read error. The gene calls are TRBV6-2 or TRBV6-3 and TRBJ2-1, with 8 nucleotides matching TRBD2. V was pared by 7 bases and J by 8 bases, with 7 bases of the junction left unmatched. CDR1 and CDR2 (germline): MNHEY, SVGEGT. This CDR3 contains 13 residues. In DNA, the CDR3 is TGTGCCAGCACCGGGGGACTAGGGGATGAGCAGTTCTTC. This codes for CASTGGLGDEQFF.

By its share, this clonotype is medium-sized. The chain is built from TRBV30 and TRBJ2-1, with TRBD2 identical over 7 bases. This CDR3 is built from 14 residues. Germline CDR1 is GTSNPN and CDR2 is SVGIG (reference sequence). Trimming cost V 1 base and J 9 bases; bases outside gene matches: 9. The CDR3 nucleotides are TGTGCCTGGAGTGCGGGACTACTAGATAGTGAGCAGTTCTTC. It codes for CAWSAGLLDSEQFF.

This clonotype is medium-sized (0.01 to 0.1%) within its sample. The chain has TRBV5-6 and TRBJ1-5; D is uncertain. CDR1 is SGHDT and CDR2 is YYEEEE in the germline V gene. V dropped 3 bases and J dropped 3 bases, with 19 bases sitting between them. The CDR3 totals 17 residues. The CDR3 DNA follows: TGTGCCAGCAGCTCCCCAGACCCCCTTCGACCCAATCAGCCCCAGCATTTT. It yields the protein CASSSPDPLRPNQPQHF.

By proportion, this clonotype is medium-sized (0.01 to 0.1%). The CDR3 sequence is CASSLSSGSTGELFF. The CDR3 DNA is TGTGCCAGCAGTCTCAGTAGCGGGAGCACCGGGGAGCTGTTTTTT. J is TRBJ2-2 and V is TRBV27, with 9 nucleotides matching TRBD2. Germline CDR1 is MNHEY and CDR2 is SMNVEV (reference sequence). V trimming: 5 bases; J trimming: 4 bases; junction bases outside the gene matches: 5. The length of the CDR3 is 15 residues.

This clonotype was detected only a few times. The rearrangement joins TRBV20-1 to TRBJ2-5; TRBD2 aligns across 7 bases. The CDR3 is 16 amino acids. With 0 bases clipped from V and 5 bases from J, the junction kept 12 bases outside the gene matches. Looked up from germline, CDR1 is DFQATT and CDR2 is SNEGSKA (reference sequence). CDR3 sequence: CSARDPSPTGGETQYF. The CDR3 coding sequence is TGCAGTGCTAGAGATCCGTCACCCACCGGGGGGGAGACCCAGTACTTC.

By sample share, this clonotype is medium-sized. V and J are TRBV27 and TRBJ2-5, with D perhaps given as TRBD1 or TRBD2 (5 bases each). This CDR3 has 13 residues. The germline CDR1 and CDR2 sequences are MNHEY and SMNVEV (reference sequence). V lost 3 bases to trimming and J lost 5 bases, with 10 bases between them. The CDR3 loop is CASSFFGAETQYF. The DNA for the CDR3 is TGTGCCAGCAGTTTTTTCGGGGCCGAGACCCAGTACTTC.

The gene calls are TRBV6-5 and TRBJ2-7; a weak D match, TRBD2 (6 bases). This CDR3 comprises 16 residues. V was cut by 0 bases and J by 1 base, with 13 bases left in between. The germline V gene encodes CDR1 MNHEY and CDR2 SVGAGI. This chain's CDR3 is CASSYSVRGGSYEQYF. CDR3 in DNA: TGTGCCAGCAGTTACTCAGTGCGGGGCGGTTCCTACGAGCAGTACTTC.

This clonotype qualifies as medium-sized. The J gene is TRBJ2-3, the V gene TRBV5-1, with no clear D. CDR1 and CDR2 (germline): SGHRS, YFSETQ. Trimming removed 2 bases at V and 4 bases at J, with 8 bases between. This CDR3 has 13 residues. CDR3 nucleotide sequence: TGCGCCAGCAGCTTTATGTCCGCAGATACGCAGTATTTT. This encodes CASSFMSADTQYF.

By sample share, this clonotype is medium-sized. In DNA, the CDR3 is TGTGCCAGCAGCCCGCGGACAGGGTTCATGAACACTGAAGCTTTCTTT. Translated, it gives CASSPRTGFMNTEAFF. V is TRBV11-1 and J is TRBJ1-1, with 8 bases that match TRBD1. The CDR3 contains 16 residues. V shed 5 bases, J shed 0 bases, and the junction held 8 bases outside the gene matches. Germline CDR1 and CDR2: SGHAT and FQDESV (reference sequence). Based on the CDR3 plus reference TRBV11-1 and TRBJ1-1, the full variable domain is EAEVAQSPRYKITEKSQAVAFWCDPISGHATLYWYRQILGQGPELLVQFQDESVVDDSQLPKDRFSAERLKGVDSTLKIQPAELGDSAMYLCASSPRTGFMNTEAFFGQGTRLTVV.

Within the sample, this clonotype is medium-sized (0.01 to 0.1%). J is TRBJ2-4 and V is TRBV6-6, with D tentatively TRBD2 (6 bases). V lost 5 bases and J 10 bases, leaving 18 bases between the germline ends. The germline V gene has CDR1 MNHNY and CDR2 SVGAGI (reference sequence). CDR3 size: 14 residues. DNA for the CDR3: TGTGCCAGCAGTCCAGGAGGGAAATTAGGGATTCAGTACTTC. It translates to CASSPGGKLGIQYF.